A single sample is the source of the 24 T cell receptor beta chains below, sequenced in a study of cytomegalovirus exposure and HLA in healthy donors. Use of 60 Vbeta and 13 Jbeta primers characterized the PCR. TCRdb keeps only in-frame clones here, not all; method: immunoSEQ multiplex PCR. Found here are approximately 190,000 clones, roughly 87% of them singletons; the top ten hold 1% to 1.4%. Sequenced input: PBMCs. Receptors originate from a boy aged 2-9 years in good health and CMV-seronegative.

Here the CDR3 DNA reads TGTGCCAGCAGCCCAACAACGGGAATTAGCACAGATACGCAGTATTTT. Translating gives CASSPTTGISTDTQYF. This chain links TRBV7-2 with TRBJ2-3; tentatively, D is TRBD2 (5 bases). The CDR3 loop spans 16 amino acids. Per germline, CDR1 SGHTA and CDR2 FQGNSA. The V and J ends lost 5 bases and 0 bases respectively, with 15 bases between them.

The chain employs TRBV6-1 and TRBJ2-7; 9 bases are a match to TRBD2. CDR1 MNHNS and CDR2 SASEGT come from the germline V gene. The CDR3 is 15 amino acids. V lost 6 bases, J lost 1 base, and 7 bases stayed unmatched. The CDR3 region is CASSGGTSPSYEQYF. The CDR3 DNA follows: TGTGCCAGCAGCGGTGGGACTAGCCCGTCCTACGAGCAGTACTTC.

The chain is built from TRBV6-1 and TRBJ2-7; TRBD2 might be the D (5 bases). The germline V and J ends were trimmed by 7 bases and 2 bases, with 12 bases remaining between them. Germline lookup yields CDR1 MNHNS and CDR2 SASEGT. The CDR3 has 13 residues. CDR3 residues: CASITGITYEQYF. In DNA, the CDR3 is TGTGCCAGCATCACCGGGATCACCTACGAGCAGTACTTC.

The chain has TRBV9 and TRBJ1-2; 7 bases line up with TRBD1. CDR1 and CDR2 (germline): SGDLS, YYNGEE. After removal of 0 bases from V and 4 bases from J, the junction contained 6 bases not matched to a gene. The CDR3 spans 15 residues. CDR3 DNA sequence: TGTGCCAGCAGCGTAGCTGAGGGGGCAGGCTATGGCTACACCTTC. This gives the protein CASSVAEGAGYGYTF.

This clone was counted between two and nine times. CDR3 nucleotides: TGTGCCAGCCACCAAGGGGGTAATCGGGCCTACGAGCAGTACTTC. This translates into CASHQGGNRAYEQYF. The V call is TRBV6-1, the J call TRBJ2-7; tentative D call: TRBD1 (6 bases). This CDR3 contains 15 residues. Trimming took off 8 bases at V and 2 bases at J, with 19 bases between the two ends. The V gene's germline CDR1 is MNHNS and CDR2 SASEGT.

CDR3 nucleotide sequence: TGTGCCAGCAGCTCCCTCACACACCCTAGCACAGATACGCAGTATTTT. This encodes CASSSLTHPSTDTQYF. V gene TRBV7-2 combines with J gene TRBJ2-3, with unresolved D. CDR1 and CDR2 from the germline V gene are SGHTA and FQGNSA. This CDR3 contains 16 residues. V was trimmed by 4 bases and J by 0 bases, leaving 14 bases between them.

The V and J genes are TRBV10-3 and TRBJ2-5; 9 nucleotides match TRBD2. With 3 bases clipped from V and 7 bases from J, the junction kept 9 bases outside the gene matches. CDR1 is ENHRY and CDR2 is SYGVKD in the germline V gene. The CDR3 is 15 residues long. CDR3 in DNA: TGTGCCATCAGTGATCCGGGACTAGCCTTGGGGACCCAGTACTTC. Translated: CAISDPGLALGTQYF.

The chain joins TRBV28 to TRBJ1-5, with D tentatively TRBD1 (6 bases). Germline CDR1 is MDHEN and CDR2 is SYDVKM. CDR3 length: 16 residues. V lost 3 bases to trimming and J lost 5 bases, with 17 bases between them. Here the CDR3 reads CASSLVQGRRDQPQHF. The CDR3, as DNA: TGTGCCAGCAGTTTGGTACAGGGTAGAAGGGATCAGCCCCAGCATTTT.

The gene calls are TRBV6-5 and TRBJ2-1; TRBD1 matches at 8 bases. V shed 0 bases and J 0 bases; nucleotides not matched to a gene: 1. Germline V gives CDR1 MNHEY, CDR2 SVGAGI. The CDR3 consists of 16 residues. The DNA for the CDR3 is TGTGCCAGCAGTTACTCCGGACAGGGCTCCTACAATGAGCAGTTCTTC. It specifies CASSYSGQGSYNEQFF.

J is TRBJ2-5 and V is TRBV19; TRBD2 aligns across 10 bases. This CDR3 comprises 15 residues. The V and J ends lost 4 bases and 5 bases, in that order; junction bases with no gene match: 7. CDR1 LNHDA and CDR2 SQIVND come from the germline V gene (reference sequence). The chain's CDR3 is CASSTSGGAGETQYF. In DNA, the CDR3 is TGTGCCAGTAGTACCAGCGGGGGGGCCGGGGAGACCCAGTACTTC.

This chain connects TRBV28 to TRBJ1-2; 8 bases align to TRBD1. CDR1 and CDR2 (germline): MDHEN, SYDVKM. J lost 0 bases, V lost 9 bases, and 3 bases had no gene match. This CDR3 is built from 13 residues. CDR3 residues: CASGQGANYGYTF. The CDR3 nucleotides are TGTGCCAGTGGACAGGGAGCTAACTATGGCTACACCTTC.

CDR3 coding DNA: TGTGCCAGCAGCTCCCACGAGGGGGACTCCTACGAGCAGTACTTC. It codes for CASSSHEGDSYEQYF. J is TRBJ2-7 and V is TRBV13, with a tentative D call TRBD1 (6 bases). CDR1 and CDR2 (germline): PRHDT, FYEKMQ (reference sequence). This CDR3 has 15 amino acids. With 4 bases removed from V and 0 bases from J, the gap between germline ends came to 13 bases.

The CDR3: CASSYQLTGELFF. In nucleotides, the CDR3 is TGTGCCAGCAGTTACCAACTCACCGGGGAGCTGTTTTTT. The rearrangement links TRBV6-6 to TRBJ2-2, with D unclear. Germline CDR1 reads MNHNY; CDR2 reads SVGAGI (reference sequence). The CDR3 runs 13 residues. Trimming took off 2 bases at V and 4 bases at J, with 5 bases between the two ends.

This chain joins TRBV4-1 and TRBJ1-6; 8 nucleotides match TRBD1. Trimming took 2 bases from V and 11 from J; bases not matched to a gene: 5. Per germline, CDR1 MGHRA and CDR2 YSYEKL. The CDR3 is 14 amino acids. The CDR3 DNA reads TGCGCCAGCAGCCAATATGACAGGGGAGCACCCCTCCACTTT. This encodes CASSQYDRGAPLHF.

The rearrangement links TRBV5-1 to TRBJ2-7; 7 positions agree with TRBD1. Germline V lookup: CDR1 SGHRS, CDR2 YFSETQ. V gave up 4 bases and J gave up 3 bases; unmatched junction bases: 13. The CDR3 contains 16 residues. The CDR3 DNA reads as TGCGCCAGCAGCGCAAGACAGGGAGATTTTTTCTACGAGCAGTACTTC. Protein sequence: CASSARQGDFFYEQYF.

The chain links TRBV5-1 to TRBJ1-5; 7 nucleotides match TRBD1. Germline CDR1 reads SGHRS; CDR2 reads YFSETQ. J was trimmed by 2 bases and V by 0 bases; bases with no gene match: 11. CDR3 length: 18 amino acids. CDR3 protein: CASSLARAGGVRNQPQHF. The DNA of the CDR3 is TGCGCCAGCAGCTTGGCCAGGGCAGGGGGTGTGCGCAATCAGCCCCAGCATTTT.

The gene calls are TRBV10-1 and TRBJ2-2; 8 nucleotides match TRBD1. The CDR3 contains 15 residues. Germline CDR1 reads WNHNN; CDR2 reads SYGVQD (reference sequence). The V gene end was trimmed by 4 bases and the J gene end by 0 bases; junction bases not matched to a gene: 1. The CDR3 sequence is CASSGGQANTGELFF. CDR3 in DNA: TGCGCCAGCAGTGGGGGACAGGCGAACACCGGGGAGCTGTTTTTT.

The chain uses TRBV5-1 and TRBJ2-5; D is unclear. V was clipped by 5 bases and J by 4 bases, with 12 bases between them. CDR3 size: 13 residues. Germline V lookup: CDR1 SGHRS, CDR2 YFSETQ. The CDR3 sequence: CASRFSTGETQYF. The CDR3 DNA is TGCGCCAGCAGATTCTCGACGGGAGAGACCCAGTACTTC.

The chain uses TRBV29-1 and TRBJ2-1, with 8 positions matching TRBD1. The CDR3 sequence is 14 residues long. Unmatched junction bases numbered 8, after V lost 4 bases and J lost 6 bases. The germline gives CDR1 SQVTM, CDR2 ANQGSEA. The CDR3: CSVVTGEVVNEQFF. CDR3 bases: TGCAGCGTTGTGACAGGGGAGGTGGTCAATGAGCAGTTCTTC.

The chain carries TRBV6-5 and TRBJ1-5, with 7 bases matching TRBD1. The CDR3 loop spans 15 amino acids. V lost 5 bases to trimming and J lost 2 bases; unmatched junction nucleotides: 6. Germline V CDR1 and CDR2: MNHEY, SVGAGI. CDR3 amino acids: CASSKLDRGNQPQHF. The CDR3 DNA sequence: TGTGCCAGCAGTAAACTCGACAGGGGCAATCAGCCCCAGCATTTT.

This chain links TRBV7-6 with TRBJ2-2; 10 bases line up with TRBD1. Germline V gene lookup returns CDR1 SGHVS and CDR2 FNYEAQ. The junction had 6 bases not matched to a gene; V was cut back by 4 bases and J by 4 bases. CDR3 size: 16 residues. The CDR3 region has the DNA TGTGCCAGCAGCTCAAGACAGGGGGCGGTCACCGGGGAGCTGTTTTTT. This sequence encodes CASSSRQGAVTGELFF.

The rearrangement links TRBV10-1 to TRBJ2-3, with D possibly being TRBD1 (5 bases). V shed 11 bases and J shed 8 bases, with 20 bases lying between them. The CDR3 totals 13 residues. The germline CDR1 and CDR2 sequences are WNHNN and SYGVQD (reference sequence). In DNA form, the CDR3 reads TGCGCCTCCAAACGCAGGGCTGGGTGTACGCAGTATTTT. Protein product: CASKRRAGCTQYF.

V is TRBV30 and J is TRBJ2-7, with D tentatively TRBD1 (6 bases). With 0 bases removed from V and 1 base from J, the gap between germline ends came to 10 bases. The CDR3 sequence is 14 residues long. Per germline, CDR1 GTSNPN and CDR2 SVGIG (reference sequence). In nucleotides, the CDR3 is TGTGCCTGGAGTGTACAGGGCGGTTCCTACGAGCAGTACTTC. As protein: CAWSVQGGSYEQYF.

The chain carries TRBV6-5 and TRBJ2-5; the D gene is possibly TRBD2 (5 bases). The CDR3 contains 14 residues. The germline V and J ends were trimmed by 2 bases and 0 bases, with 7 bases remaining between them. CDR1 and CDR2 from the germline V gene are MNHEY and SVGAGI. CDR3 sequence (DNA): TGTGCCAGCAGTTACCTGACTAACCAAGAGACCCAGTACTTC. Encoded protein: CASSYLTNQETQYF.